The 22 T cell receptor beta chains in this list originate from one sample, sequenced in a study of T cells after yellow fever vaccination. TCRdb used MiXCR to reprocess the 5' RACE reads, holding one entry per CDR3 protein. The data contain 300,000 to 400,000 distinct CDR3 sequences, 3% to 4.5% of them singletons. The sample consisted of PBMCs, taken 5 days after the yellow fever booster vaccination. These receptors all come from a man in his late teens or twenties who received the YFV17D yellow fever vaccine.

This clonotype was detected many times. The chain has TRBV5-4 and TRBJ2-5; tentatively, D is TRBD2 (6 bases). Germline V CDR1 and CDR2: SGHNT, YYREEE (reference sequence). The CDR3 is made up of 14 amino acids. V gave up 1 base and J gave up 6 bases, with 13 bases separating them. In nucleotides, the CDR3 is TGTGCCAGCAGCTTGTATGTGGGGAGGAAGACCCAGTACTTC. Amino acid sequence: CASSLYVGRKTQYF.

The chain links TRBV9 to TRBJ2-1, with D perhaps assigned TRBD1 or TRBD2 (5 bases each). Germline-derived CDR1 and CDR2 are SGDLS and YYNGEE. V gave up 3 bases and J gave up 5 bases, with 12 bases separating them. The CDR3 totals 14 residues. The DNA of the CDR3 is TGTGCCAGCAGCGAAGGTGGGACGGACAATGAGCAGTTCTTC. Translation gives CASSEGGTDNEQFF.

The chain has TRBV7-3 and TRBJ2-7; 8 bases fit TRBD2. Trimming cost V 5 bases and J 7 bases; bases outside gene matches: 7. Germline loops: CDR1 SGHTA, CDR2 FQGTGA. The CDR3 has 13 residues. For the CDR3, the DNA is TGTGCCAGCAGCCAAGGTCCGGGGGGGGAGCAGTACTTC. Translated, it gives CASSQGPGGEQYF.

The table lists this clonotype with a few counts. V and J are TRBV4-1 and TRBJ1-5; the D gene is possibly TRBD1 (5 bases). Trimming took 4 bases from V and 1 from J, leaving 11 bases between them. CDR3 length: 15 residues. Germline CDR1 and CDR2: MGHRA and YSYEKL. The CDR3 bases are TGCGCCAGCAGCCCTCACCGGGACAGCAATCAGCCCCAGCATTTT. Translating gives CASSPHRDSNQPQHF.

This chain joins TRBV29-1 and TRBJ1-1; TRBD1 is a possible D gene (6 bases). The V end was cut by 4 bases, the J end by 3 bases, with 15 bases between. The germline V gene encodes CDR1 SQVTM and CDR2 ANQGSEA. The CDR3 has 14 residues. CDR3 DNA: TGCAGCGTTGGGGGAACAGGGCAGTACACTGAAGCTTTCTTT. Its translation is CSVGGTGQYTEAFF.

This clonotype occurred a few times. This chain joins TRBV5-1 and TRBJ2-7; D might be TRBD2 (6 bases). Germline V gives CDR1 SGHRS, CDR2 YFSETQ. The V end was cut by 4 bases, the J end by 0 bases, with 17 bases between. The CDR3 runs 16 residues. The CDR3 loop reads CASSRDAGLYSYEQYF. The CDR3 region has the DNA TGCGCCAGCAGCAGGGATGCGGGACTTTACTCCTACGAGCAGTACTTC.

This clonotype turned up a few times. J is TRBJ1-2 and V is TRBV6-1, with a possible D match to TRBD1 (5 bases). The ends were cut back, 4 bases at V and 4 bases at J, with 16 bases in the middle. Germline lookup yields CDR1 MNHNS and CDR2 SASEGT. This CDR3 comprises 15 residues. The CDR3 loop reads CASSALRGNGYGYTF. Here the CDR3 DNA reads TGTGCCAGCAGTGCTCTCCGGGGGAACGGCTATGGCTACACCTTC.

There are many counts of this clonotype. CDR3: CASSLSRAGGQMNTEAFF. The CDR3 coding sequence is TGTGCCAGCAGTTTATCAAGGGCGGGGGGACAGATGAACACTGAAGCTTTCTTT. This chain connects TRBV27 to TRBJ1-1, with 7 bases aligning to TRBD1. The germline V gene encodes CDR1 MNHEY and CDR2 SMNVEV (reference sequence). The CDR3 is 18 amino acids. The trim removed 0 bases at V and 0 bases at J, leaving 10 bases unmatched.

Many counts were recorded for this clonotype. J is TRBJ2-2 and V is TRBV4-2, with 14 bases matching TRBD2. Losses at the gene ends were 4 bases for V and 6 bases for J; bases not matched to a gene: 10. The CDR3 consists of 18 residues. The germline gives CDR1 LGHNA, CDR2 YNFKEQ. Written as DNA, the CDR3 is TGTGCCAGCAGCCGAAAGACTAGCGGGGGGGCCTATGCCGGGGAGCTGTTTTTT. Translating gives CASSRKTSGGAYAGELFF.

This clonotype was picked up many times. This chain joins TRBV12-3 or TRBV12-4 and TRBJ2-7, with TRBD2 matching 8 bases. This CDR3 is 14 amino acids long. Trimming took 2 bases from V and 6 from J; bases not matched to a gene: 6. This CDR3 reads CASSLTGAGGEQYF. CDR3 bases: TGTGCCAGCAGTTTAACGGGGGCGGGAGGCGAGCAGTACTTC.

This clonotype was observed at least ten times. The rearrangement uses TRBV20-1 and TRBJ1-5; 7 bases match TRBD1. Germline trimming cut 5 bases from V and 0 bases from J; bases unmatched to any gene: 1. Germline CDR1 is DFQATT and CDR2 is SNEGSKA (reference sequence). The CDR3 covers 13 residues. This chain's CDR3 is CSAGTDSNQPQHF. CDR3 bases: TGCAGTGCTGGGACAGATAGCAATCAGCCCCAGCATTTT.

The table lists this clonotype with many counts. This chain connects TRBV5-5 to TRBJ1-1, with D perhaps matching TRBD1 (5 bases). With 0 bases removed from V and 0 bases from J, the gap between germline ends came to 12 bases. Germline V CDR1 and CDR2: SGHKS, YYEKEE (reference sequence). The CDR3 has 16 amino acids. CDR3 sequence reads: CASSLVQGYMNTEAFF. CDR3 sequence (DNA): TGTGCCAGCAGCTTGGTTCAGGGATATATGAACACTGAAGCTTTCTTT.

The chain employs TRBV3-1 and TRBJ2-2; TRBD2 agrees at 8 bases. Trimming removed 3 bases from V and 0 bases from J; junction bases left unmatched: 9. The CDR3 consists of 18 residues. Germline-derived CDR1 and CDR2 are LGHDT and YNNKEL (reference sequence). The CDR3 protein is CASSQGGISGANTGELFF. Here the CDR3 DNA reads TGTGCCAGCAGCCAGGGTGGCATTAGCGGGGCGAACACCGGGGAGCTGTTTTTT. Full variable domain (outside the CDR3, taken from reference TRBV3-1 and TRBJ2-2): DTAVSQTPKYLVTQMGNDKSIKCEQNLGHDTMYWYKQDSKKFLKIMFSYNNKELIINETVPNRFSPKSPDKAHLNLHINSLELGDSAVYFCASSQGGISGANTGELFFGEGSRLTVL.

The sample holds many counts of this clonotype. The V and J genes are TRBV20-1 and TRBJ2-7; the D gene is possibly TRBD1 (5 bases). The germline gives CDR1 DFQATT, CDR2 SNEGSKA (reference sequence). The CDR3 spans 13 residues. V gave up 6 bases and J gave up 6 bases, with 18 bases separating them. The CDR3 spells CSAPLGPGGEQYF. CDR3 nucleotide sequence: TGCAGTGCCCCCCTGGGGCCAGGTGGCGAGCAGTACTTC.

This clonotype occurred a few times. The rearrangement uses TRBV14 and TRBJ2-3, with a tentative D call TRBD2 (6 bases). The length of the CDR3 is 15 residues. The V and J ends lost 0 bases and 4 bases respectively, with 11 bases between them. In germline, CDR1 is SGHDN, CDR2 FVKESK. The CDR3 DNA reads TGTGCCAGCAGCCAAGATTGGCTAGCGCCAGATACGCAGTATTTT. Translation gives CASSQDWLAPDTQYF. Full variable domain (remainder filled in from reference TRBV14 and TRBJ2-3): EAGVTQFPSHSVIEKGQTVTLRCDPISGHDNLYWYRRVMGKEIKFLLHFVKESKQDESGMPNNRFLAERTGGTYSTLKVQPAELEDSGVYFCASSQDWLAPDTQYFGPGTRLTVL.

This clonotype has just a few counts. The V and J genes are TRBV6-5 and TRBJ1-6; the D is unclear. V was trimmed by 5 bases and J by 11 bases, leaving 13 bases between them. CDR1 and CDR2 (germline): MNHEY, SVGAGI. The CDR3 sequence is 13 residues long. CDR3: CASSTRGGAPLHF. The CDR3 DNA is TGTGCCAGCAGTACCCGGGGAGGTGCACCCCTCCACTTT.

There are many counts of this clonotype. The V and J genes are TRBV7-3 and TRBJ2-3; D gene unclear. Trimming shortened V by 4 bases and J by 5 bases, and 10 bases separated the two germline ends. CDR1 and CDR2 from the germline V gene are SGHTA and FQGTGA. The CDR3 covers 13 residues. The CDR3 reads CASSSGPIDTQYF. The CDR3 DNA follows: TGTGCCAGCAGCTCCGGACCCATAGATACGCAGTATTTT.

This sequence joins TRBV21-1 and TRBJ2-5; the table calls TRBD1, which could not be checked here. TRBV21-1 is a pseudogene. The CDR3 length is 13 residues. Here the CDR3 reads CASKGDLQETQYF. The CDR3 bases are TGTGCCAGCAAGGGGGATCTACAAGAGACCCAGTACTTC.

There are a few counts of this clonotype. The genes are TRBV10-3 and TRBJ1-5; no firm D call. This CDR3 is built from 13 residues. Germline lookup yields CDR1 ENHRY and CDR2 SYGVKD. The CDR3, as DNA: TGTGCTTCTAGACGGGAATTGAATCAGCCCCAGCATTTT. Encoded protein: CASRRELNQPQHF.

This clonotype turned up a few times. The rearrangement uses TRBV19 and TRBJ1-5; tentative D call: TRBD1 (6 bases). V was shortened by 5 bases and J by 3 bases, with 11 bases between the two germline ends. Per germline, CDR1 LNHDA and CDR2 SQIVND (reference sequence). CDR3 length equals 14 residues. CDR3 sequence (DNA): TGTGCCAGTAGTGCCGGGACACCCAATCAGCCCCAGCATTTT. This gives the protein CASSAGTPNQPQHF.

This clonotype was detected many times. The genes are TRBV5-5 and TRBJ1-1, with D tentatively TRBD1 (6 bases). The ends were cut back, 1 base at V and 4 bases at J, with 8 bases in the middle. Germline CDR1 SGHKS, CDR2 YYEKEE (reference sequence). This CDR3 has 13 residues. CDR3 residues: CASSLKGGTEAFF. The CDR3 DNA is TGTGCCAGCAGCTTGAAAGGGGGCACTGAAGCTTTCTTT.

This clonotype was seen at least ten times. The V call is TRBV6-6, the J call TRBJ2-2; the D gene could be TRBD1 or TRBD2 (5 bases each). V was pared by 2 bases and J by 7 bases, with 32 bases between. The germline gives CDR1 MNHNY, CDR2 SVGAGI (reference sequence). This CDR3 is built from 21 residues. The CDR3 region has the DNA TGTGCCAGCAGTTACCATCCTATCCCGAACAGGCGCGGGTCAGTCGGCGGGGAGCTGTTTTTT. This sequence encodes CASSYHPIPNRRGSVGGELFF.